Below are 23 T cell receptor beta chains sequenced from a single sample in a study of cytomegalovirus exposure and HLA in healthy donors. PCR employed 60 Vbeta and 13 Jbeta primers. The assay was immunoSEQ multiplex PCR, and TCRdb's table has in-frame clones only and misses some. The sample has roughly 120,000 clones; about 16% are singletons. Material: PBMCs. The receptors were sampled from a woman under 30 in good health and CMV-seronegative.

This clone has more than one count but fewer than ten. The gene calls are TRBV15 and TRBJ2-7, with 7 bases matching TRBD1. CDR3 size: 13 residues. The ends lost 9 bases at V and 2 bases at J; junction bases unmatched: 7. In germline, CDR1 is LNHNV, CDR2 YYDKDF (reference sequence). CDR3 loop: CATLGTDTYEQYF. CDR3 nucleotides: TGTGCCACACTCGGGACAGATACCTACGAGCAGTACTTC.

On this clone itself: Other DNA sequences within the sample encode an identical CDR3. The CDR3 here is CASSQEGRGGYEQYF. DNA for the CDR3: TGCGCCAGCAGCCAAGAGGGGCGGGGGGGCTACGAGCAGTACTTC. The rearrangement joins TRBV4-3 to TRBJ2-7, with 9 bases aligning to TRBD2. CDR1 is LGHNA and CDR2 is YSLEER in the germline V gene. The CDR3 has 15 residues. V was pared by 0 bases and J by 3 bases, with 3 bases of the junction left unmatched.

The chain combines TRBV7-3 with TRBJ2-2; 8 positions match TRBD2. Unmatched junction bases numbered 22, after V lost 1 base and J lost 6 bases. The CDR3 totals 21 residues. CDR1 is SGHTA, CDR2 FQGTGA, per germline. CDR3 DNA sequence: TGTGCCAGCAGCTTAAGTTCTCTTGCGGGAGGCCTTATTTCAGGATCCGGGGAGCTGTTTTTT. It yields the protein CASSLSSLAGGLISGSGELFF.

This clone was observed a handful of times. This sequence joins TRBV30 and TRBJ2-2; TRBD2 agrees at 7 bases. Germline CDR1 and CDR2: GTSNPN and SVGIG (reference sequence). This CDR3 is 14 amino acids long. The J segment lost 6 bases and the V segment lost 5 bases, leaving 9 bases of the junction unmatched. CDR3 amino acids: CAWAGFGGAGELFF. In DNA form, the CDR3 reads TGTGCCTGGGCGGGTTTTGGGGGGGCCGGGGAGCTGTTTTTT.

The gene calls are TRBV7-8 and TRBJ1-1; D is possibly TRBD1 (5 bases). Germline CDR1 SGHVS, CDR2 FQNEAQ. The CDR3 has 14 residues. With 1 base removed from V and 5 bases from J, the gap between germline ends came to 11 bases. The CDR3 reads CASSLGFAGTEAFF. CDR3 DNA: TGTGCCAGCAGCTTAGGCTTTGCAGGGACTGAAGCTTTCTTT.

The J gene is TRBJ2-6, the V gene TRBV9; 7 nucleotides line up with TRBD1. This CDR3 comprises 14 residues. Germline lookup yields CDR1 SGDLS and CDR2 YYNGEE. Trimming cost V 4 bases and J 12 bases; bases outside gene matches: 10. CDR3 DNA: TGTGCCAGCAGCCCCTCTGGGGACAGCCTCGTCCTGACTTTC. It is translated as CASSPSGDSLVLTF. The whole variable domain, filled in from reference TRBV9 and TRBJ2-6, reads DSGVTQTPKHLITATGQRVTLRCSPRSGDLSVYWYQQSLDQGLQFLIQYYNGEERAKGNILERFSAQQFPDLHSELNLSSLELGDSALYFCASSPSGDSLVLTFGAGSRLTVL.

As DNA, the CDR3 is TGTGCCAGCAGTGAAAGGGACACATACACCGGGGAGCTGTTTTTT. This translates into CASSERDTYTGELFF. The chain employs TRBV6-1 and TRBJ2-2; tentative D call: TRBD1 (6 bases). From germline, CDR1 is MNHNS and CDR2 SASEGT. V was shortened by 2 bases and J by 3 bases, with 10 bases between the two germline ends. The CDR3 covers 15 residues.

The genes are TRBV10-3 and TRBJ2-4; the D gene is possibly TRBD1 (6 bases). Germline CDR1 is ENHRY and CDR2 is SYGVKD. V lost 6 bases to trimming and J lost 5 bases, with 8 bases between them. The CDR3 is 12 residues long. The CDR3 DNA follows: TGTGCCATCAGGGACAGTCAAAACATTCAGTACTTC. This translates into CAIRDSQNIQYF.

This CDR3 is CASSMTGGTEAFF. As DNA, the CDR3 is TGTGCCAGCAGTATGACAGGGGGGACTGAAGCTTTCTTT. V gene TRBV6-6 combines with J gene TRBJ1-1; 9 positions match TRBD1. Germline values: CDR1 MNHNY, CDR2 SVGAGI (reference sequence). The CDR3 is made up of 13 amino acids. With V trimmed by 5 bases and J by 5 bases, 3 bases remained unmatched.

The chain links TRBV11-2 to TRBJ2-2; 8 bases fit TRBD2. Trimming at V came to 4 bases and at J to 2 bases, leaving 9 bases not matched to a gene. Germline V lookup: CDR1 SGHAT, CDR2 FQNNGV. This CDR3 has 17 residues. The CDR3 DNA reads as TGTGCCAGCAGCTATACACGCGGGGGGAGAAACACCGGGGAGCTGTTTTTT. This translates into CASSYTRGGRNTGELFF.

CDR3 nucleotides: TGTGCCAGCAGTGTACAGGGGGCGCGAACTGAAGCTTTCTTT. Translation: CASSVQGARTEAFF. J is TRBJ1-1 and V is TRBV2, with TRBD1 matching 9 bases. The germline V gene encodes CDR1 SNHLY and CDR2 FYNNEI. Trimming took 4 bases from V and 5 from J; bases not matched to a gene: 5. This CDR3 has 14 amino acids.

This clone was seen only a few times. In nucleotides, the CDR3 is TGCGCCAGCAGTGACGGGCCGGGGGACAAAAACATTCAGTACTTC. Protein sequence: CASSDGPGDKNIQYF. This chain joins TRBV10-1 and TRBJ2-4, with D possibly TRBD2 on 6 matching bases. V lost 3 bases and J 3 bases, leaving 12 bases between the germline ends. Germline assignment: CDR1 WNHNN and CDR2 SYGVQD (reference sequence). The CDR3 is made up of 15 amino acids.

Only a few counts were recorded for this clone. The chain couples TRBV28 to TRBJ1-1; D is perhaps TRBD1 (6 bases). CDR3 size: 14 residues. Trimming cost V 7 bases and J 4 bases, with 16 bases left between them. Per germline, CDR1 MDHEN and CDR2 SYDVKM. The DNA for the CDR3 is TGTGCCAGCACTCGGAGGGGGGGCTTCACTGAAGCTTTCTTT. This translates into CASTRRGGFTEAFF.

This clone was detected a few times. The rearrangement links TRBV7-2 to TRBJ1-5; D is possibly TRBD1 (5 bases). The CDR3 is made up of 16 amino acids. The ends were cut back, 5 bases at V and 0 bases at J, with 14 bases in the middle. The germline V gene has CDR1 SGHTA and CDR2 FQGNSA. DNA for the CDR3: TGTGCCAGCAGCCGTAACAGGAGATATAGCAATCAGCCCCAGCATTTT. Translation gives CASSRNRRYSNQPQHF. Full variable domain (remainder filled in from reference TRBV7-2 and TRBJ1-5): GAGVSQSPSNKVTEKGKDVELRCDPISGHTALYWYRQSLGQGLEFLIYFQGNSAPDKSGLPSDRFSAERTGGSVSTLTIQRTQQEDSAVYLCASSRNRRYSNQPQHFGDGTRLSIL.

This rearrangement joins TRBV5-4 to TRBJ1-2; a weak D match, TRBD1 (6 bases). The CDR3 runs to 15 residues. Trimming stripped 4 bases from V and 4 bases from J, with 17 bases between. Germline V lookup: CDR1 SGHNT, CDR2 YYREEE (reference sequence). CDR3 nucleotide sequence: TGTGCCAGCAGCCGAATCCGGGGGGCGGTCTATGGCTACACCTTC. This codes for CASSRIRGAVYGYTF.

The chain couples TRBV28 to TRBJ2-7, with TRBD2 matching over 10 bases. J was trimmed by 2 bases and V by 8 bases; bases with no gene match: 6. Germline V gene sequence: CDR1 MDHEN, CDR2 SYDVKM. This CDR3 has 14 amino acids. The CDR3 nucleotides read TGTGCCAGCCTTGGGACTAGCGACCCCTACGAGCAGTACTTC. Translated, it gives CASLGTSDPYEQYF.

The V gene is TRBV6-6, the J gene TRBJ2-4; 10 bases line up with TRBD1. The CDR3 is made up of 15 amino acids. Per germline, CDR1 MNHNY and CDR2 SVGAGI (reference sequence). V shed 4 bases and J 8 bases; nucleotides not matched to a gene: 8. The CDR3 nucleotides are TGTGCCAGCAGTTCCAAAGGGACAGGGGCCTACATTCAGTACTTC. Encoded protein: CASSSKGTGAYIQYF.

This clone was detected only a few times. The chain couples TRBV6-5 to TRBJ2-2, with TRBD1 matching 12 bases. Germline CDR1 MNHEY, CDR2 SVGAGI. The CDR3 length is 15 residues. Trimming cost V 6 bases and J 7 bases; bases outside gene matches: 6. CDR3 sequence reads: CASRAGTGGFGELFF. CDR3 DNA sequence: TGTGCCAGCAGGGCCGGGACAGGGGGCTTCGGGGAGCTGTTTTTT.

This rearrangement joins TRBV18 to TRBJ2-5, with D possibly being TRBD2 (5 bases). Trimming removed 1 base at V and 2 bases at J, with 8 bases between. Germline CDR1 and CDR2: KGHSH and LQKENI. This CDR3 contains 14 residues. The CDR3 spells CASSPRGVQETQYF. CDR3 DNA sequence: TGTGCCAGCTCACCACGGGGAGTTCAAGAGACCCAGTACTTC.

V is TRBV7-9 and J is TRBJ2-7; 9 nucleotides align to TRBD1. The CDR3 length is 18 residues. The V and J ends lost 4 bases and 0 bases, in that order; junction bases with no gene match: 13. Germline values: CDR1 SEHNR, CDR2 FQNEAQ (reference sequence). CDR3 nucleotide sequence: TGTGCCAGCAGCTCGGAACTAACAGGGGGCAGGAGCTCCTACGAGCAGTACTTC. Protein: CASSSELTGGRSSYEQYF. Looking up the rest from reference TRBV7-9 and TRBJ2-7 gives the full variable domain: DTGVSQNPRHKITKRGQNVTFRCDPISEHNRLYWYRQTLGQGPEFLTYFQNEAQLEKSRLLSDRFSAERPKGSFSTLEIQRTEQGDSAMYLCASSSELTGGRSSYEQYFGPGTRLTVT.

This chain uses TRBV13 with TRBJ1-2; possibly TRBD1 for D (6 bases). Trimming shortened V by 0 bases and J by 8 bases, and 13 bases separated the two germline ends. The CDR3 contains 14 residues. Germline V lookup: CDR1 PRHDT, CDR2 FYEKMQ (reference sequence). CDR3 amino acids: CASSLGHRAEGYTF. CDR3 DNA: TGTGCCAGCAGCTTAGGCCACAGGGCTGAGGGCTACACCTTC. Combining the CDR3 with reference TRBV13 and TRBJ1-2 gives the whole variable domain AAGVIQSPRHLIKEKRETATLKCYPIPRHDTVYWYQQGPGQDPQFLISFYEKMQSDKGSIPDRFSAQQFSDYHSELNMSSLELGDSALYFCASSLGHRAEGYTFGSGTRLTVV.

This clone was seen repeatedly, ten times or more. The chain joins TRBV16 to TRBJ1-1; D may be TRBD1 (6 bases). Germline CDR1 and CDR2: KGHSY and FQNENV. Trimming took off 0 bases at V and 6 bases at J, with 8 bases between the two ends. CDR3 length: 13 amino acids. The CDR3 DNA reads as TGTGCCAGCAGCCAATCCCCAGGGGCTGAAGCTTTCTTT. Amino acids: CASSQSPGAEAFF.

V is TRBV25-1 and J is TRBJ2-1, with 7 positions matching TRBD1. Germline CDR1 reads MGHDK; CDR2 reads SYGVNS. Trimming took 5 bases from V and 2 from J; bases not matched to a gene: 6. The CDR3 runs 15 residues. In DNA form, the CDR3 reads TGTGCCAGCAGTTCGACAGGGACGGCCTACAATGAGCAGTTCTTC. Translation gives CASSSTGTAYNEQFF.